Following are 10 T cell receptor beta chains from one sample sequenced in a study of CD8 T cells in ankylosing spondylitis. One entry per CDR3 protein, called by TCRdb with MiXCR from the 5' RACE reads. The table shows 250,000 or so distinct CDR3 sequences, with 8% to 11% occurring only once. Material: blood, either unsorted or a sorted T cell fraction (not recorded which). The origin of the receptors is a male donor with ankylosing spondylitis or in good health (not recorded which).

The table lists this clonotype with many counts. The chain carries TRBV12-3 or TRBV12-4 and TRBJ2-1; D possibly matches TRBD1 or TRBD2 (5 bases each). The ends were cut back, 4 bases at V and 4 bases at J, with 17 bases in the middle. This CDR3 comprises 16 residues. CDR3 in amino acids: CASSWSGAYTYNEQFF. The CDR3 DNA sequence: TGTGCCAGCAGTTGGTCCGGGGCGTATACATACAATGAGCAGTTCTTC.

Turning to this clonotype: This may be a read error, as it is one base from a much larger clone. J is TRBJ1-1 and V is TRBV10-2, with unresolved D. Germline V lookup: CDR1 WSHSY, CDR2 SAAADI. The length of the CDR3 is 14 residues. CDR3 bases: TGCGCCAACAGTTCGGACGGAATGAACACTGAAGCTTTCTTT. Translation: CANSSDGMNTEAFF.

This clonotype was seen at least ten times. The V call is TRBV20-1, the J call TRBJ2-1; D perhaps matches TRBD1 (5 bases). Germline V gene data show CDR1 as DFQATT and CDR2 as SNEGSKA (reference sequence). The V gene lost 3 bases and the J gene lost 0 bases, with 12 bases spanning the gap. The CDR3 spans 15 residues. CDR3 region: CSARGRYRSYNEQFF. In DNA, the CDR3 is TGCAGTGCTAGGGGGCGCTACCGCTCCTACAATGAGCAGTTCTTC.

The table lists this clonotype with many counts. The chain has TRBV4-1 and TRBJ1-1, with D maybe TRBD1 (6 bases). The CDR3 totals 14 residues. Germline V gene data show CDR1 as MGHRA and CDR2 as YSYEKL. V was clipped by 0 bases and J by 8 bases, with 13 bases between them. This chain's CDR3 is CASSQEWTDPEAFF. The CDR3 bases are TGCGCCAGCAGCCAAGAATGGACAGACCCCGAAGCTTTCTTT.

This clonotype was picked up a small number of times. This chain joins TRBV6-1 and TRBJ2-3; D possibly uses TRBD1 or TRBD2 (6 bases each). The germline CDR1 and CDR2 sequences are MNHNS and SASEGT. The V and J ends lost 7 bases and 3 bases respectively, with 14 bases between them. The CDR3 is 14 residues long. The CDR3 loop reads CASTEGGTTDTQYF. CDR3 coding DNA: TGTGCCAGCACCGAGGGGGGAACTACAGATACGCAGTATTTT.

This clonotype was seen many times. The chain employs TRBV20-1 and TRBJ2-3; D is undetermined. This CDR3 region has 13 residues. V lost 6 bases and J 1 base, leaving 11 bases between the germline ends. Germline values: CDR1 DFQATT, CDR2 SNEGSKA (reference sequence). CDR3 bases: TGCAGTGCGAAGATGGGTGGCACAGATACGCAGTATTTT. Translated: CSAKMGGTDTQYF.

This clonotype was counted many times. The J gene is TRBJ1-3, the V gene TRBV30; 8 bases align to TRBD1. There are 14 residues in the CDR3. After removal of 3 bases from V and 2 bases from J, the junction contained 3 bases not matched to a gene. Germline lookup yields CDR1 GTSNPN and CDR2 SVGIG (reference sequence). CDR3: CAWSAGGTGNTIYF. The CDR3 nucleotides are TGTGCCTGGAGCGCAGGGGGCACTGGAAACACCATATATTTT.

The genes are TRBV7-2 and TRBJ1-1; D not resolved. The V gene's germline CDR1 is SGHTA and CDR2 FQGNSA. V was shortened by 2 bases and J by 5 bases, with 15 bases between the two germline ends. The CDR3 length is 15 residues. DNA of the CDR3: TGTGCCAGCAGCTTAATTCTGACGGGTGGGACTGAAGCTTTCTTT. It encodes CASSLILTGGTEAFF.

This clonotype was found many times. The gene calls are TRBV10-3 and TRBJ2-5, with D tentatively TRBD2 (6 bases). Deletions cut 5 bases from V and 3 bases from J, with 13 bases between. CDR3 length: 14 amino acids. The germline V gene encodes CDR1 ENHRY and CDR2 SYGVKD. CDR3 region: CAISPGPGEETQYF. The CDR3 bases are TGTGCCATCAGTCCGGGCCCGGGGGAAGAGACCCAGTACTTC.

This clonotype has at least ten counts. The J gene is TRBJ1-2, the V gene TRBV6-6; D remains unclear. V lost 0 bases and J 5 bases, leaving 7 bases between the germline ends. CDR1 and CDR2 (germline): MNHNY, SVGAGI (reference sequence). The CDR3 has 13 amino acids. CDR3 sequence (DNA): TGTGCCAGCAGTTACTCGGTAGAGTATGGCTACACCTTC. Translating gives CASSYSVEYGYTF.